This T cell receptor beta chain was recorded in a study of T cell clusters in autoimmune cytopenias. Study-wide results and caveats: Compared with active autoimmune hepatitis patients, healthy donors showed 2.5 to 3-fold more exclusive TRB clusters. The T cell clusters came from computational analysis alone and lack functional validation. TRB repertoire shifts in secondary cytopenia and chronic lymphocytic leukemia mostly reflected lymphoma, not autoimmunity.

The CDR3 consists of 17 residues. CDR1 is LGHNT and CDR2 is FRNRAP in the germline V gene. A note on this clonotype: The antigen is undetermined.

One tube held mixed TRB-A and TRB-B primer pools for touch-down PCR. After re-calling the multiplex PCR reads, TCRdb lists one entry per CDR3 protein, DNA absent. The sample data list about 7,400 distinct CDR3 sequences. TRB amplification used roughly 250 ng of peripheral blood genomic DNA. This sequence originates from a human donor with an autoimmune cytopenia or autoimmune hepatitis (not recorded which). The source material was peripheral blood. This chain uses TRBV12-5 with TRBJ2-7; TCRdb picks TRBD1, but there is no DNA to check that call. CDR3 sequence reads: CASGLVTGGLRPYEQYF.